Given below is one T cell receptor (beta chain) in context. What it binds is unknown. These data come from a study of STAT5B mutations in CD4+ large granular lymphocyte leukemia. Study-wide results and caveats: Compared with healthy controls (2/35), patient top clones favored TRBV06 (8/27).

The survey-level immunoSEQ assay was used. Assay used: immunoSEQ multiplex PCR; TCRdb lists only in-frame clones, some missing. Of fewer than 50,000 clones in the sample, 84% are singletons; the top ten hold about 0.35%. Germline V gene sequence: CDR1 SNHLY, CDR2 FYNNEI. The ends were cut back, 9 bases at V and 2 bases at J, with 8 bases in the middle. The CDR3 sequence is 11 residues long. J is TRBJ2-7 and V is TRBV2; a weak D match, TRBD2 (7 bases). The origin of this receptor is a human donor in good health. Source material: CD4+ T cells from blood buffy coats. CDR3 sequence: CARGGPYEQYF. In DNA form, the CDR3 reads TGTGCCAGGGGGGGGCCCTACGAGCAGTACTTC.